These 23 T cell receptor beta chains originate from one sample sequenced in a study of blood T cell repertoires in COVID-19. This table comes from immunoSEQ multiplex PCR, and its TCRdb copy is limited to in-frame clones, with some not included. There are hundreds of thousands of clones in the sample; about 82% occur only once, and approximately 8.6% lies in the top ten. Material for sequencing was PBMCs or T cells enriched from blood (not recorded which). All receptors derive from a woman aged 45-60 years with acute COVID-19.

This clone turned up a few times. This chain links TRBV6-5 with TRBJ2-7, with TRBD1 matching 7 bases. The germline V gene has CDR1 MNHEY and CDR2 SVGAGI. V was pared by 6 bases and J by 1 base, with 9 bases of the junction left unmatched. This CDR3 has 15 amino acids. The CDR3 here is CASRVSGGVSYEQYF. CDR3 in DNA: TGTGCCAGCAGGGTATCAGGGGGTGTTTCCTACGAGCAGTACTTC.

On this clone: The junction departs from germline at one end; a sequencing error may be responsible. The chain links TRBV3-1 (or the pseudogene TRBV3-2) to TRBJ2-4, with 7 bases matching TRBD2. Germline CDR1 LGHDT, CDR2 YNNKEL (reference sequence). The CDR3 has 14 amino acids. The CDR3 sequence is CASSPMGGGNIQHF. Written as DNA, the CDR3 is TGTGCCAGCAGCCCGATGGGGGGGGGAAACATTCAGCACTTC.

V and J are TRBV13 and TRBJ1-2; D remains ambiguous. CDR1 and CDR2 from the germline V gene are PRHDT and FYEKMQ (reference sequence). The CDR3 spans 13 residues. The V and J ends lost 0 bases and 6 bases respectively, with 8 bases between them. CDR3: CASSLGRVDGYTF. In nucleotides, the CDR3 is TGTGCCAGCAGCTTAGGTCGGGTCGATGGCTACACCTTC.

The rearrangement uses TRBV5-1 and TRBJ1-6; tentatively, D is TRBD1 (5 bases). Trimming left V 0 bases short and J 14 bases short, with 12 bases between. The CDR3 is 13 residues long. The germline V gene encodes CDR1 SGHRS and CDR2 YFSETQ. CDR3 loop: CASSLVTGEALHF. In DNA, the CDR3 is TGCGCCAGCAGCTTGGTTACAGGCGAGGCCCTCCACTTT.

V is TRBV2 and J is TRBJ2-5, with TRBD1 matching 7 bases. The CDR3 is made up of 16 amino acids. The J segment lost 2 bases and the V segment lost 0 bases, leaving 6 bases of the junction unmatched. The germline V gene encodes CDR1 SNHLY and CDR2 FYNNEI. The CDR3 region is CASSEALRGQQETQYF. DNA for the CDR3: TGTGCCAGCAGTGAAGCGCTTCGGGGACAGCAAGAGACCCAGTACTTC.

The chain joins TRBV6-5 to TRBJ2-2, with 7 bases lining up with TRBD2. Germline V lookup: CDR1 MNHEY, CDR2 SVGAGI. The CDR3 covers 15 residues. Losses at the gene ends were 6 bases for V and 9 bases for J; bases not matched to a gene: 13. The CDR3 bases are TGTGCCAGCAGCCAAACGCCTGGGAGGGTCAGGGAGCTGTTTTTT. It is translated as CASSQTPGRVRELFF.

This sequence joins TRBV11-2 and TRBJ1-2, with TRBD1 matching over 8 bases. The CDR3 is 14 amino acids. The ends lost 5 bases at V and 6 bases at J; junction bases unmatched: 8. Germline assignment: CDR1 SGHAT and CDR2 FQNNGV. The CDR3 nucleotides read TGTGCCAGCAGCCCCGGACAGGGCCCCCATGGCTACACCTTC. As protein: CASSPGQGPHGYTF. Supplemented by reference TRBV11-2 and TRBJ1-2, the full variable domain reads EAGVAQSPRYKIIEKRQSVAFWCNPISGHATLYWYQQILGQGPKLLIQFQNNGVVDDSQLPKDRFSAERLKGVDSTLKIQPAKLEDSAVYLCASSPGQGPHGYTFGSGTRLTVV.

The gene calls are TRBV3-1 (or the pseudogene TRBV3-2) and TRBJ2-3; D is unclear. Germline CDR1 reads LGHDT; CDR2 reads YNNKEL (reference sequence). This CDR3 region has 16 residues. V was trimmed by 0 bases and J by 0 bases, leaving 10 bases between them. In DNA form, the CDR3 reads TGTGCCAGCAGCCAAGATTTCCGGAGAAGCACAGATACGCAGTATTTT. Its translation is CASSQDFRRSTDTQYF.

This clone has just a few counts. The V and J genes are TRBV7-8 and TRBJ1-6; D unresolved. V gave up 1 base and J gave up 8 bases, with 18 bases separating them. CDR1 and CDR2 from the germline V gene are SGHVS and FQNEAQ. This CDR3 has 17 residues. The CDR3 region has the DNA TGTGCCAGCAGCTTAGTAATAGCGGGCGGTGGGGATTCACCCCTCCACTTT. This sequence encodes CASSLVIAGGGDSPLHF. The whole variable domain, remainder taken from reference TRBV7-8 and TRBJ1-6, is GAGVSQSPRYKVAKRGQDVALRCDPISGHVSLFWYQQALGQGPEFLTYFQNEAQLDKSGLPSDRFFAERPEGSVSTLKIQRTQQEDSAVYLCASSLVIAGGGDSPLHFGNGTRLTVT.

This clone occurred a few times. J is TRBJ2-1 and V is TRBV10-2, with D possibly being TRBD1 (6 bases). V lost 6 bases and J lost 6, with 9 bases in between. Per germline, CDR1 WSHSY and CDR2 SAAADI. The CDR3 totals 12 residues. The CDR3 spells CASRGQSNEQFF. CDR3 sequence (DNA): TGCGCCAGCAGGGGACAAAGCAATGAGCAGTTCTTC.

CDR3 region: CASSSPGVTDTQYF. Written as DNA, the CDR3 is TGTGCCAGCAGCTCCCCGGGAGTCACAGATACGCAGTATTTT. This chain connects TRBV7-2 to TRBJ2-3; the D gene is possibly TRBD2 (6 bases). Germline CDR1 reads SGHTA; CDR2 reads FQGNSA. Between the trimmed V and J ends, which lost 4 bases and 2 bases, there was a span of 10 bases. CDR3 size: 14 residues. The variable domain in full, completed from reference TRBV7-2 and TRBJ2-3, reads GAGVSQSPSNKVTEKGKDVELRCDPISGHTALYWYRQSLGQGLEFLIYFQGNSAPDKSGLPSDRFSAERTGGSVSTLTIQRTQQEDSAVYLCASSSPGVTDTQYFGPGTRLTVL.

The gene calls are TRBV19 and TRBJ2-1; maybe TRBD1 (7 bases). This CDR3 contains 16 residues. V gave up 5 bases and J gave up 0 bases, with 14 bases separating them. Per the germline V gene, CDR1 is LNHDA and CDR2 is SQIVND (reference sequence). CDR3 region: CASSLPQGGSYNEQFF. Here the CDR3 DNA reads TGTGCCAGTAGTCTCCCCCAGGGGGGCTCCTACAATGAGCAGTTCTTC.

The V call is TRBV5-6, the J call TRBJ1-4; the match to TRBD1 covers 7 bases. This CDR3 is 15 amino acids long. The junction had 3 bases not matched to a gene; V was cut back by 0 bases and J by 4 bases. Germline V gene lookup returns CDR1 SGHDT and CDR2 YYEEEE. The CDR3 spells CASSLAGQINEKLFF. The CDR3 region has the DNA TGTGCCAGCAGCTTGGCGGGACAGATTAATGAAAAACTGTTTTTT.

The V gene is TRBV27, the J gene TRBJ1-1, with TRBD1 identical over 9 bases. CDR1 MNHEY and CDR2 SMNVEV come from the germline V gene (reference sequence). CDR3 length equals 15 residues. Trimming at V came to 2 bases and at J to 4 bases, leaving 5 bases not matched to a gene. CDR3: CASSLDRGRATEAFF. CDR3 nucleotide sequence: TGTGCCAGCAGTTTAGACAGGGGGAGGGCCACTGAAGCTTTCTTT.

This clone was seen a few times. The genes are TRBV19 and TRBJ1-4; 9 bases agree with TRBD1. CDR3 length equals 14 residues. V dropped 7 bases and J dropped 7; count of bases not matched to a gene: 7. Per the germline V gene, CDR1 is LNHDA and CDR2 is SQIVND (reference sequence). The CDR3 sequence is CASTPGQGPEKLFF. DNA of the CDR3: TGTGCCAGTACTCCGGGACAGGGACCTGAAAAACTGTTTTTT. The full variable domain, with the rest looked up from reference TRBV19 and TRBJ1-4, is DGGITQSPKYLFRKEGQNVTLSCEQNLNHDAMYWYRQDPGQGLRLIYYSQIVNDFQKGDIAEGYSVSREKKESFPLTVTSAQKNPTAFYLCASTPGQGPEKLFFGSGTQLSVL.

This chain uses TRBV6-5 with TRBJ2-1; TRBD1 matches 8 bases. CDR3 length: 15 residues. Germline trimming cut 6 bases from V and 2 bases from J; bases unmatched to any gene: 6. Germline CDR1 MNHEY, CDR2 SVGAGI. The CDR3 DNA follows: TGTGCCAGCAGCCCCGACAGGGGTACCTACAATGAGCAGTTCTTC. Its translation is CASSPDRGTYNEQFF.

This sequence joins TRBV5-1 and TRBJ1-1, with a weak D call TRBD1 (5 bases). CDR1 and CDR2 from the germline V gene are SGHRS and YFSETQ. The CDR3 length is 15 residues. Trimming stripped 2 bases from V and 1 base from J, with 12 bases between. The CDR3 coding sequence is TGCGCCAGCAGCTTCCGCGGAGGGACGAACACTGAAGCTTTCTTT. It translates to CASSFRGGTNTEAFF.

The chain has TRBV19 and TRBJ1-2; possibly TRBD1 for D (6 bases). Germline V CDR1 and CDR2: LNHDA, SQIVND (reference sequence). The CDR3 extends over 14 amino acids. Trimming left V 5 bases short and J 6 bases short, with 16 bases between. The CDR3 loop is CASSWAGVVNGYTF. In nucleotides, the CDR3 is TGTGCCAGTAGTTGGGCAGGGGTTGTCAATGGCTACACCTTC.

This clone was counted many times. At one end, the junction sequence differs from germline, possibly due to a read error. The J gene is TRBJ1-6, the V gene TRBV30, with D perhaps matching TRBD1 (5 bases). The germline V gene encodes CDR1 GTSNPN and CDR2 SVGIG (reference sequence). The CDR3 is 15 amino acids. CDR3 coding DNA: TGTGCCTGGAGTGCCCAGGGATCCTCTAATTCACCCCTCCACTTT. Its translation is CAWSAQGSSNSPLHF.

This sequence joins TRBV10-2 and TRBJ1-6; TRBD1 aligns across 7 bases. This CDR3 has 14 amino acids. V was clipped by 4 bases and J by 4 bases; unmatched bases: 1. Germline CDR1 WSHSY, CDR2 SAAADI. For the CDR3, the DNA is TGCGCCAGCAGTGGACAGGGTTATAATTCACCCCTCCACTTT. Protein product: CASSGQGYNSPLHF.

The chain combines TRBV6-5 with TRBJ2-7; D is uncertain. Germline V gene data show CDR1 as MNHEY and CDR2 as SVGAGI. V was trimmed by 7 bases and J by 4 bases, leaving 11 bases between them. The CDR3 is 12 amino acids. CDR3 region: CASIGGDYEQYF. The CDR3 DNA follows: TGTGCCAGCATCGGCGGAGATTACGAGCAGTACTTC.

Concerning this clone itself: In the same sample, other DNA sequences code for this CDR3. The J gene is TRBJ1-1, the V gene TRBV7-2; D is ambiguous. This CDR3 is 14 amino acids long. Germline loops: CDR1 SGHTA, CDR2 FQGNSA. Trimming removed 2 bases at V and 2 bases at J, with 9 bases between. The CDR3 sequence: CASSLSGLNTEAFF. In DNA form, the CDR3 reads TGTGCCAGCAGCTTATCCGGACTAAACACTGAAGCTTTCTTT.

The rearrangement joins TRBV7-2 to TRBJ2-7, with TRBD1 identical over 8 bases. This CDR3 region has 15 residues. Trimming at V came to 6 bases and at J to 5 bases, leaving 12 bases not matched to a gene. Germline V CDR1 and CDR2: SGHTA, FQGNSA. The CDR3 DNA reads TGTGCCAGCAGAATAGAAGGCAGGGGGCTCGACGAGCAGTACTTC. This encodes CASRIEGRGLDEQYF. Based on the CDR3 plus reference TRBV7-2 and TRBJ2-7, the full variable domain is GAGVSQSPSNKVTEKGKDVELRCDPISGHTALYWYRQSLGQGLEFLIYFQGNSAPDKSGLPSDRFSAERTGGSVSTLTIQRTQQEDSAVYLCASRIEGRGLDEQYFGPGTRLTVT.